Listed below are T cell receptor beta chains from one sample, sequenced in a study of blood T cells in healthy people across ages. TCRdb processed the 5' RACE reads anew with MiXCR; each CDR3 protein has one entry. The sample includes roughly 1.5 million distinct CDR3 sequences, around 40% of them seen just once. Specimen: blood. Every receptor here comes from a woman in her late teens or twenties in good health. CDR3s include the opening cysteine and the closing phenylalanine or tryptophan. A D gene is named only where the DNA matches it firmly. Clone size is stated in some rows and not others, as once, few, many or a class when expanded.

d_gene,j_gene,abundance,v_gene,CDR3aa,CDR3nt
.,TRBJ1-1,few,TRBV29-1,CSVVPLSGKTEAFF,TGCAGCGTTGTACCTCTCAGCGGGAAGACTGAAGCTTTCTTT
TRBD1,TRBJ1-5,.,TRBV12-3/TRBV12-4,CASRTRAGGGQPQHF,TGTGCCAGCAGGACCCGGGCAGGGGGTGGTCAGCCCCAGCATTTT
TRBD1,TRBJ2-7,.,TRBV24-1,CATSENPRDRGLYEQYF,TGTGCCACCAGTGAGAACCCCCGGGACAGGGGGCTTTATGAGCAGTACTTC
.,TRBJ2-1,.,TRBV7-2,CASSVAGVSEQFF,TGTGCCAGCAGCGTAGCCGGCGTCAGTGAGCAGTTCTTC
.,TRBJ2-7,.,TRBV18,CASSPSGDSCEQYF,TGTGCCAGCTCACCAAGCGGGGACAGCTGCGAGCAGTACTTC
TRBD2,TRBJ2-3,.,TRBV10-3,CAIRGFTSGGPTDTQYF,TGTGCCATCAGGGGGTTCACTAGCGGGGGGCCCACAGATACGCAGTATTTT
.,TRBJ2-1,.,TRBV12-3/TRBV12-4,CASSQQWQGYNEQFF,TGTGCCAGCAGCCAGCAGTGGCAGGGGTACAATGAGCAGTTCTTC
.,TRBJ2-7,few,TRBV3-1,CASSQNYNEQYF,TGTGCCAGCAGCCAGAACTACAATGAGCAGTACTTC
TRBD2,TRBJ2-5,.,TRBV11-3,CASSSKVAGEETQYF,TGTGCCAGCAGCTCCAAAGTAGCGGGAGAAGAGACCCAGTACTTC
.,TRBJ1-6,few,TRBV20-1,CSARGQINSPLHF,TGCAGTGCTAGGGGTCAGATAAATTCACCCCTCCACTTT
.,TRBJ1-5,.,TRBV28,CASTPGEGTGEPQHF,TGTGCCAGCACCCCGGGCGAGGGGACGGGAGAGCCCCAGCATTTT
.,TRBJ2-2,.,TRBV24-1,CATSDRRRPGELFF,TGTGCCACCAGTGATCGACGGAGACCCGGGGAGCTGTTTTTT
.,TRBJ2-5,.,TRBV7-9,CASSGTNQETQYF,TGTGCCAGCAGCGGGACAAACCAAGAGACCCAGTACTTC
.,TRBJ1-2,.,TRBV7-9,CASSLVSLPDGYTF,TGTGCCAGCAGCTTAGTCAGCCTTCCGGATGGCTACACCTTC
TRBD1,TRBJ1-2,.,TRBV12-3/TRBV12-4,CASSFRQGQRDGYTF,TGTGCCAGCAGTTTCCGACAGGGGCAAAGGGATGGCTACACCTTC
TRBD2,TRBJ2-7,.,TRBV20-1,CSAPDGLAGGPFAYEQYF,TGCAGTGCTCCGGACGGACTAGCGGGAGGGCCCTTCGCCTACGAGCAGTACTTC
.,TRBJ2-7,.,TRBV5-1,CASSFGAIEGEQYF,TGCGCCAGCAGCTTTGGCGCCATCGAGGGCGAGCAGTACTTC
.,TRBJ2-7,.,TRBV10-2,CASGPRTYEQYF,TGCGCCAGCGGTCCACGCACCTACGAGCAGTACTTC
TRBD2,TRBJ2-1,.,TRBV9,CASSVDERGEQFF,TGTGCCAGCAGCGTAGATGAGCGGGGTGAGCAGTTCTTC
TRBD2,TRBJ2-4,.,TRBV11-2,CASSLDLRLAGTKNIQYF,TGTGCCAGCAGCTTAGATTTGCGGCTAGCGGGAACCAAAAACATTCAGTACTTC
TRBD2,TRBJ2-1,few,TRBV7-9,CASSLARTSFDEQFF,TGTGCCAGCAGCTTAGCCCGGACTAGCTTCGATGAGCAGTTCTTC
.,TRBJ1-1,.,TRBV29-1,CSVEDRGSLNTEAFF,TGCAGCGTTGAAGATCGGGGCAGCTTGAACACTGAAGCTTTCTTT
TRBD2,TRBJ2-4,few,TRBV11-2,CASSTPGGQNIQYF,TGTGCCAGCAGCACCCCGGGGGGTCAAAACATTCAGTACTTC